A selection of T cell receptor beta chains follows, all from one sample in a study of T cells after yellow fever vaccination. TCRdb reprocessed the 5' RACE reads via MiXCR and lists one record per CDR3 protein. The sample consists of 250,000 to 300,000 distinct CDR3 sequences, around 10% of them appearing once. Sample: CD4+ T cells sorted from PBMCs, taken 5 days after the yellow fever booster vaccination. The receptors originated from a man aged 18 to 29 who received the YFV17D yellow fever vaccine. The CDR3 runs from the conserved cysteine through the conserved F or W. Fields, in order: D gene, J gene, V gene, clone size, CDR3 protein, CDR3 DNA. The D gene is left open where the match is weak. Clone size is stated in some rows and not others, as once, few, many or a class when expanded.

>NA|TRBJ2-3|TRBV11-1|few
CASSSDRDTDTQYF
TGTGCCAGCAGCTCTGATCGGGACACAGATACGCAGTATTTT
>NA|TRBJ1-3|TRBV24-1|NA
CATMTDPPGNTIYF
TGTGCCACCATGACAGATCCTCCTGGAAACACCATATATTTT
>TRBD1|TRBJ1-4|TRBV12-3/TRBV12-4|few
CASSSKTGHNEKLFF
TGTGCCAGCAGTTCCAAGACAGGGCACAATGAAAAACTGTTTTTT
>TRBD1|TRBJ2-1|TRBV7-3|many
CASSSTGGSYNEQFF
TGTGCCAGCAGCTCCACAGGGGGCTCCTACAATGAGCAGTTCTTC
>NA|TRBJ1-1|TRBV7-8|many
CASRSLFPHLNTEAFF
TGTGCCAGCAGGTCCCTCTTCCCGCACCTGAACACTGAAGCTTTCTTT
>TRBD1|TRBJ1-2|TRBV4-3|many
CASSRTGGYGYTF
TGCGCCAGCAGCCGGACAGGGGGCTATGGCTACACCTTC
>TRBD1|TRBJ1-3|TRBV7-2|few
CASSPPGQGPSGNTIYF
TGTGCCAGCAGCCCTCCGGGACAGGGCCCCTCTGGAAACACCATATATTTT
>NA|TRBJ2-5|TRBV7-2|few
CASSYAGQETQYF
TGTGCCAGCAGCTACGCGGGGCAAGAGACCCAGTACTTC
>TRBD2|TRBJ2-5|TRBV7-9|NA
CASSHRLAGFGQETQYF
TGTGCCAGCAGCCACCGACTAGCGGGGTTTGGGCAAGAGACCCAGTACTTC
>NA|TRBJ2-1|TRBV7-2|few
CASSSRFRNEQFF
TGTGCCAGCAGCTCCCGGTTCCGGAATGAGCAGTTCTTC
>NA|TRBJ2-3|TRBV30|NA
CACRSPSTDTQYF
TGTGCCTGTCGATCCCCTAGCACAGATACGCAGTATTTT
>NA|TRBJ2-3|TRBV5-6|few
CASSTDRGTQYF
TGTGCCAGCAGCACGGACCGGGGTACGCAGTATTTT
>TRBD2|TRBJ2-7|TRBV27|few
CASSVGLAPREQYF
TGTGCCAGCAGTGTGGGACTAGCACCTAGGGAGCAGTACTTC
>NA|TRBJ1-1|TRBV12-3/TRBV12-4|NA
CASRAGTVEAFF
TGTGCCAGCAGGGCCGGGACCGTTGAAGCTTTCTTT
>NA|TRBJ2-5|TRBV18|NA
CASRTIGETQYF
TGTGCCAGCCGAACGATTGGGGAGACCCAGTACTTC
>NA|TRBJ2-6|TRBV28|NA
CASSYRLSGANVLTF
TGTGCCAGCAGTTACCGACTCTCGGGGGCCAACGTCCTGACTTTC
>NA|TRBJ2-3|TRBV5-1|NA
CASKGATSTDTQYF
TGCGCCAGCAAGGGAGCAACTAGCACAGATACGCAGTATTTT
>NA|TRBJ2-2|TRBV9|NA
CASSVDGRVTGELFF
TGTGCCAGCAGCGTAGATGGCAGGGTAACCGGGGAGCTGTTTTTT
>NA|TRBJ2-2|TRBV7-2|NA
CASTKGQTRDSGELFF
TGTGCCAGCACCAAGGGGCAGACCCGGGATTCCGGGGAGCTGTTTTTT
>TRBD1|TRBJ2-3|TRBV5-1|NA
CASSGDRVTDTQYF
TGCGCCAGCAGCGGGGACAGGGTCACAGATACGCAGTATTTT
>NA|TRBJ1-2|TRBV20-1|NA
CSATGQASNYGYTF
TGCAGTGCTACGGGCCAGGCATCTAACTATGGCTACACCTTC
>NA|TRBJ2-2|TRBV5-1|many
CASSPLVALANTGELFF
TGCGCCAGCAGCCCACTGGTGGCTTTGGCTAACACCGGGGAGCTGTTTTTT